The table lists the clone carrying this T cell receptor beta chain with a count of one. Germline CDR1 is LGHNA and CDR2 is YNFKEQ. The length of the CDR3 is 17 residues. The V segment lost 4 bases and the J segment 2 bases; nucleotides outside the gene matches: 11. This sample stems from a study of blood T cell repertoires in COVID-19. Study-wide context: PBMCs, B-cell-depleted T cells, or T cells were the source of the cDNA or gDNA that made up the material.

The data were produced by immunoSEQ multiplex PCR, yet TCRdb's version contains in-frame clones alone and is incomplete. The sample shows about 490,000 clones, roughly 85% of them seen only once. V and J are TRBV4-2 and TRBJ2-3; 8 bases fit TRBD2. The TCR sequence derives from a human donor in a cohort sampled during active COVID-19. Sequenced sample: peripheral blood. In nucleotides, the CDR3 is TGTGCCAGCAGCCGGGGGGGAGCGGGAGACCTCACAGATACGCAGTATTTT. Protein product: CASSRGGAGDLTDTQYF.